This T cell receptor beta chain was sequenced for a study of cytomegalovirus exposure and HLA in healthy donors. Study-wide results and caveats: An analysis was carried out later, and it reportedly showed fewer N-insertions in an Asian-associated ancestry cluster than the approximately 610-donor mean. In a later analysis, common viral pathogens appeared linked to several of the most significant clusters. With later analysis, a missense DCLRE1C variant became linked to TCR beta V- and J-gene trimming. HLA allele associations emerged for some 16,000 TCR beta sequences in a later analysis, at 0.05 false discovery rate.

As to this clone: The antigen is unknown.

J gave up 4 bases and V 1 base, and 4 bases lay outside the gene matches. CDR1 is KGHSH, CDR2 LQKENI, per germline. The CDR3 is 16 amino acids. Use of 60 Vbeta and 13 Jbeta primers characterized the PCR. The repertoire was sequenced with immunoSEQ multiplex PCR; TCRdb's copy has only in-frame clones and lacks some. The sample table sets out some 70,000 clones. The clonotype was recovered from a female donor in good health and CMV-seropositive. The source material was PBMCs. This sequence joins TRBV18 and TRBJ2-1; 10 bases agree with TRBD2. CDR3 sequence: CASSPRSGGEYNEQFF. The CDR3 nucleotides are TGTGCCAGCTCACCACGGAGCGGGGGGGAGTACAATGAGCAGTTCTTC.